This TCR beta chain was retrieved from a study of beta chain features in type 1 diabetes. Whole-study results and caveats: There was a moderate but significant shortening of TCRB CDR3s in all four CD4+ subsets of Type 1 diabetes patients. PCR could preferentially amplify shorter templates, alike in patients and controls.

What was sequenced were expressed TCRB transcripts, since all of the isolated RNA had been reverse transcribed. Naive, central memory and regulatory T cell samples produced a mean of about 3.4 million reads. Clones were read by immunoSEQ multiplex PCR, and TCRdb kept only the in-frame ones, dropping some. The sample lists about 350,000 clones, about 18% seen once, with 0.044% in the top ten. The CDR3 totals 12 residues. The V gene's germline CDR1 is SEHNR and CDR2 FQNEAQ (reference sequence). V was clipped by 2 bases and J by 5 bases, with 6 bases between them. This clone was counted only a few times. Antigen: not known. The same CDR3 is also encoded by other DNA sequences in this sample.

This sequence joins TRBV7-9 and TRBJ2-5; tentatively, D is TRBD1 (6 bases). This clonotype was sampled from a woman in her late teens or twenties in good health. The sequenced sample was naive CD4+ T cells from blood. CDR3: CASSLRGETQYF. The CDR3, as DNA: TGTGCCAGCAGCTTAAGGGGGGAGACCCAGTACTTC.